The following is a T cell receptor beta chain sequence with its context. These data belong to a study of B cell selection in AIRE deficiency. The V and J ends lost 1 base and 0 bases respectively, with 10 bases between them. CDR3 length: 16 residues. CDR1 and CDR2 (germline): SGHNT, YENEEA. The data were produced by immunoSEQ multiplex PCR, yet TCRdb's version contains in-frame clones alone and is incomplete. In the table there are tens of thousands of clones, about 97% of which are singletons. Conventional CD4 T cells were sorted as CD4+CD127+ cells. The chain links TRBV11-3 to TRBJ1-3, with no clear D. What was sequenced was conventional CD4+ T cells sorted from PBMCs. The TCR sequence derives from a human donor with AIRE deficiency. For the CDR3, the DNA is TGTGCCAGCAGCTTAGGAGGGTCCGACTCTGGAAACACCATATATTTT. Amino acids: CASSLGGSDSGNTIYF.